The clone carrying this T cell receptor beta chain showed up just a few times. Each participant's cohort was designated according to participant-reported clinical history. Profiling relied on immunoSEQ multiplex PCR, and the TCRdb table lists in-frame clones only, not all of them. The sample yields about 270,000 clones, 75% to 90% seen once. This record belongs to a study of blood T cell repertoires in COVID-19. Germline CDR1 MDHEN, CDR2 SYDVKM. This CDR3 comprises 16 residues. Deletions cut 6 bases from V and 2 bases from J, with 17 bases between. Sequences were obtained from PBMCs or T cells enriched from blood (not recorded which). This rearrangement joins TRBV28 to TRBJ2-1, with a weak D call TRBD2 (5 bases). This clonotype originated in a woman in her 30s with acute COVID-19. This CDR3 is CASSPLVGVPYNEQFF. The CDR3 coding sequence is TGTGCCAGCAGCCCCTTGGTGGGAGTCCCCTACAATGAGCAGTTCTTC.